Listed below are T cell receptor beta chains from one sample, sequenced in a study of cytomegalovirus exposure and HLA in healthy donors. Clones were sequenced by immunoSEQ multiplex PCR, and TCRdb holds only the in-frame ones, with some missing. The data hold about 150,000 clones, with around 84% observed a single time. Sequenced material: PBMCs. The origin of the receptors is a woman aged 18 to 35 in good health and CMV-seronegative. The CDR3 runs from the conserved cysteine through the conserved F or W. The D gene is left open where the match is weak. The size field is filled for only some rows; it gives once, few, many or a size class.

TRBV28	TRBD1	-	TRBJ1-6	CASSRDRTGRNSPLHF	TGTGCCAGCAGCCGAGACCGGACAGGGCGAAATTCACCCCTCCACTTT
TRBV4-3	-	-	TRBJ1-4	CASSQELSGCELFF	TGCGCCAGCAGCCAAGAACTCTCCGGGTGTGAGCTGTTTTTT
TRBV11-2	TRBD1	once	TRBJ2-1	CASSSRDRYLSYNEQFF	TGTGCCAGCAGCTCCCGGGACAGGTATCTCTCCTACAATGAGCAGTTCTTC
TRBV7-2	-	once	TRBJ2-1	CASSSARTNEQFF	TGTGCCAGCAGCTCGGCAAGGACTAATGAGCAGTTCTTC
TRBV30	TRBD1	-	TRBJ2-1	CAWSPWQGDVYNEQFF	TGTGCCTGGAGCCCCTGGCAGGGGGATGTCTACAATGAGCAGTTCTTC
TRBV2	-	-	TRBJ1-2	CASSTQGFYGYTF	TGTGCCAGCAGTACCCAGGGGTTCTATGGCTACACCTTC
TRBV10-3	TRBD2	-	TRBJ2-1	CAILSGSSYNEQFF	TGTGCCATCCTAAGCGGGAGCTCCTACAATGAGCAGTTCTTC
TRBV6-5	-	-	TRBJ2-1	CASSLAASRNEQFF	TGTGCCAGCAGTTTGGCGGCATCTCGGAATGAGCAGTTCTTC
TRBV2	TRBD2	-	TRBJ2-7	CASSEGGYEQYF	TGTGCCAGCAGTGAGGGGGGGTACGAGCAGTACTTC
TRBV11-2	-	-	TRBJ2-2	CASSFRNGGTGELFF	TGTGCCAGCAGCTTCAGGAACGGGGGCACCGGGGAGCTGTTTTTT
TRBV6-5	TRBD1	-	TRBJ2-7	CASSRQGTSYEQYF	TGTGCCAGCAGCCGACAGGGTACCTCCTACGAGCAGTACTTC
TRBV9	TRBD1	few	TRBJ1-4	CASSEGQGSEKLFF	TGTGCCAGCAGCGAGGGACAGGGAAGCGAAAAACTGTTTTTT
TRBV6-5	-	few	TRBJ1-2	CASSEGQDIYGYTF	TGTGCCAGCAGTGAAGGGCAGGACATCTATGGCTACACCTTC
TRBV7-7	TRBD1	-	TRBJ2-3	CASSSYPDRARTDTQYF	TGTGCCAGCAGCTCCTACCCCGACAGGGCCCGCACAGATACGCAGTATTTT
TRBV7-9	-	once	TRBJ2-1	CASSPGLGVSNEQFF	TGTGCCAGCAGCCCCGGACTGGGAGTGTCCAATGAGCAGTTCTTC
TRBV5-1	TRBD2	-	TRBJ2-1	CASSLLGVAGGSNEQFF	TGCGCCAGCAGCTTGCTGGGAGTAGCGGGAGGTTCCAATGAGCAGTTCTTC
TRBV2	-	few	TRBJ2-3	CASSVDSSTDTQYF	TGTGCCAGCAGTGTAGACAGCAGCACAGATACGCAGTATTTT
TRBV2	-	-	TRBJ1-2	CASRDNVNYGYTF	TGTGCCAGCAGGGACAATGTTAACTATGGCTACACCTTC
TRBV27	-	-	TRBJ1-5	CASRLTSGQPQHF	TGTGCCAGCAGACTTACTTCCGGGCAGCCCCAGCATTTT
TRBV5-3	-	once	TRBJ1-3	CARSPLEGAHGNTIYF	TGTGCCAGAAGCCCGCTCGAAGGGGCACATGGAAACACCATATATTTT
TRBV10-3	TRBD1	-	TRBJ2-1	CAISLSRDRDNEQFF	TGTGCCATCAGTCTATCCCGGGACAGGGACAATGAGCAGTTCTTC
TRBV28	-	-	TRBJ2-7	CASSWGLRDTYEQYF	TGTGCCAGCAGCTGGGGCCTCCGGGACACCTACGAGCAGTACTTC
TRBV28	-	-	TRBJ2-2	CASSPNGATGSTGELFF	TGTGCCAGCAGTCCTAACGGGGCCACAGGGAGTACCGGGGAGCTGTTTTTT
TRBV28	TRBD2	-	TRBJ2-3	CASSLKAGAKTDTQYF	TGTGCCAGCAGCCTAAAAGCGGGGGCTAAGACAGATACGCAGTATTTT
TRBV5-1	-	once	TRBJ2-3	CASIRGAGGTDTQYF	TGCGCCAGCATCAGGGGGGCAGGGGGCACAGATACGCAGTATTTT
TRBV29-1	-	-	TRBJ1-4	CSVTGITNEKLFF	TGCAGCGTGACCGGGATCACTAATGAAAAACTGTTTTTT
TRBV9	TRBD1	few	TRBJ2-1	CASSARNRDSFYNEQFF	TGTGCCAGCAGCGCACGGAACCGGGACAGTTTCTACAATGAGCAGTTCTTC
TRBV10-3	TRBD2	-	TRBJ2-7	CAISESGGGEQYF	TGTGCCATCAGTGAGTCGGGGGGGGGCGAGCAGTACTTC
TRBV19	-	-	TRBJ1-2	CASSIWGGVANYGYTF	TGTGCCAGTAGTATATGGGGCGGAGTAGCTAACTATGGCTACACCTTC
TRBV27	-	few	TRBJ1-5	CASSFMSSNQPQHF	TGTGCCAGCAGTTTTATGAGTAGCAATCAGCCCCAGCATTTT
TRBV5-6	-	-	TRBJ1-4	CASSFERNEKLFF	TGTGCCAGCAGCTTTGAGCGGAACGAAAAACTGTTTTTT
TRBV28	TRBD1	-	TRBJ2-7	CASSLDRGYEQYF	TGTGCCAGCAGTCTCGACAGGGGCTACGAGCAGTACTTC
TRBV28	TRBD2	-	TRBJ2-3	CASSLRGGGGGPDTQYF	TGTGCCAGCAGCCTACGGGGAGGCGGGGGGGGCCCGGATACGCAGTATTTT
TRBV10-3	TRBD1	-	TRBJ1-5	CAISDLTGGNQPQHF	TGTGCCATCAGTGACCTGACAGGGGGCAATCAGCCCCAGCATTTT
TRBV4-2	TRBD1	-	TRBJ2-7	CASSQVAGQDSYEQYF	TGTGCCAGCAGCCAAGTTGCAGGACAGGACTCCTACGAGCAGTACTTC
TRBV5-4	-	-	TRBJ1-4	CASSSGGTNEKLFF	TGTGCCAGCAGTTCTGGAGGGACTAATGAAAAACTGTTTTTT
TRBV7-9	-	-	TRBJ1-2	CASSLVDSYGYTF	TGTGCCAGCAGCTTAGTCGACAGTTATGGCTACACCTTC
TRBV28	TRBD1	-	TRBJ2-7	CASRQTGVSYEQYF	TGTGCCAGCAGACAGACAGGGGTTTCCTACGAGCAGTACTTC
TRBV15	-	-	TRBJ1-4	CATSRVARGSRKLFF	TGTGCCACCAGCAGAGTTGCCAGGGGTTCCCGAAAACTGTTTTTT
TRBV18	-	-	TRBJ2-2	CASLLTHGGPTGELFF	TGTGCCAGCTTACTCACACACGGGGGACCCACCGGGGAGCTGTTTTTT
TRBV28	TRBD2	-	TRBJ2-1	CASGTSGDNEQFF	TGTGCCAGCGGGACTAGCGGGGACAATGAGCAGTTCTTC
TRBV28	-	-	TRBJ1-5	CASSSRLQPQHF	TGTGCCAGCAGTTCCCGACTCCAGCCCCAGCATTTT
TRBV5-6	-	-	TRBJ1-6	CASSLGRSGILHF	TGTGCCAGCAGCTTAGGAAGGTCGGGGATCCTCCACTTT
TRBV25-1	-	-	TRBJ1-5	CASSETGIVDQPQHF	TGTGCCAGCAGTGAAACAGGGATAGTCGATCAGCCCCAGCATTTT
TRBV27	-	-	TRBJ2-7	CASSLRGGNEQYF	TGTGCCAGCAGTTTAAGGGGCGGGAACGAGCAGTACTTC
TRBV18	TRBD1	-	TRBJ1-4	CASSTRTGKETNEKLFF	TGTGCCAGCTCAACGCGGACAGGGAAGGAAACTAATGAAAAACTGTTTTTT
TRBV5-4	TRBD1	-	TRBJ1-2	CASSATGDYGYTF	TGTGCCAGCAGCGCGACAGGGGACTATGGCTACACCTTC
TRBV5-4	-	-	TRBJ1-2	CASSLGSGAGKNYGYTF	TGTGCCAGCAGCTTGGGATCCGGAGCAGGGAAGAACTATGGCTACACCTTC
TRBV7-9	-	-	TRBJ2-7	CASSFEASPYEQYF	TGTGCCAGCAGCTTTGAGGCGTCCCCCTACGAGCAGTACTTC
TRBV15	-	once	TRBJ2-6	CATSTPGGRTGANVLTF	TGTGCCACCAGCACTCCAGGAGGTAGGACTGGGGCCAACGTCCTGACTTTC
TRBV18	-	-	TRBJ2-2	CASSPGQTNTGELFF	TGTGCCAGCTCACCTGGACAGACCAACACCGGGGAGCTGTTTTTT
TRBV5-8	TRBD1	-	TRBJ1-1	CASSTGQYPEAFF	TGTGCCAGCAGCACGGGACAGTACCCTGAAGCTTTCTTT
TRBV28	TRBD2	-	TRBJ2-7	CASSPWAGTSGPGGSYEQYF	TGTGCCAGCAGTCCGTGGGCCGGGACTAGCGGGCCGGGGGGCTCCTACGAGCAGTACTTC
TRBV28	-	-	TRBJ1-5	CASSLSGQPRRPQHF	TGTGCCAGCAGCTTAAGCGGGCAACCGCGGCGGCCCCAGCATTTT
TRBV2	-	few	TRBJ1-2	CAVRRVGYGYTF	TGTGCCGTCCGCCGGGTGGGCTATGGCTACACCTTC
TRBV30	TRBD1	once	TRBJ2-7	CAWTSTERTGHEQYF	TGTGCCTGGACCAGTACCGAAAGGACAGGGCACGAGCAGTACTTC